This TCR beta chain comes out of a study of CD8 T cells in Susac syndrome. Random hexamers served to reverse transcribe roughly 0.45 to 1 ug RNA. With immunoSEQ multiplex PCR, TCR beta CDR3 was amplified across 54 Vbeta and 13 Jbeta. TCRdb independently ran MiXCR on the immunoSEQ multiplex PCR reads; one entry per CDR3 protein. The sample has under 350,000 distinct CDR3 sequences; under 95% are singletons. CDR3 length: 12 amino acids. V dropped 6 bases and J dropped 2 bases, with 8 bases sitting between them. In germline, CDR1 is MDHEN, CDR2 SYDVKM. The TCR was taken from a human donor with multiple sclerosis. Sequenced sample: CD4+ T cells from PBMCs. The chain joins TRBV28 to TRBJ2-7; D not certain. The CDR3 nucleotides read TGTGCCAGCAGCACCTCTGCCTACGAGCAGTACTTC. Translation gives CASSTSAYEQYF. Filled out from reference TRBV28 and TRBJ2-7, the complete variable domain reads DVKVTQSSRYLVKRTGEKVFLECVQDMDHENMFWYRQDPGLGLRLIYFSYDVKMKEKGDIPEGYSVSREKKERFSLILESASTNQTSMYLCASSTSAYEQYFGPGTRLTVT.